This record looks at one TCR gamma chain sequence and its context. This clone was detected a few times. Which antigen it targets is not known. TCRdb shows a much larger clone's protein in place of this DNA's translation, and the two differ at residue 6, likely through a read error; the protein shown is translated from the DNA. This sample was taken from a study of gammadelta T cells in human blood (dated by TCRdb to the early 2020s). From the cysteine through the phenylalanine, the CDR3 covers 12 amino acids. Here the CDR3 DNA is all that survives: 36 bases in frame from base 1. After removal of 0 bases from V and 4 bases from J, the junction retains 0 bases not matched to a gene. CDR1 and CDR2 were assigned from the germline V gene (reference sequence) as VTNTFY and YDVSTARD. Summary of the overall study and its limitations: According to the study, polyclonal expansion of innate gamma-delta T cells immediately after birth appeared to be driven by microbial exposure.

The method was RT-PCR. TCRdb shows the sequencer as Illumina MiSeq. For TCRdb, the public reads were processed anew by CATT, and duplicate DNA sequences were folded into one row. The sample table holds about 200 gamma-chain clones, of which 50% to 70% were seen once. Together, the top ten hold roughly 60% of the sample. The TCR originated in a human fetus. The sequence links TRGV3 to TRGJ1 or TRGJ2. The material sequenced was non-Vgamma9Vdelta2 gamma-delta T cells from fetal blood. The DNA sequence is as follows: TGTGCCACCTGGGACAGGTATTATAAGAAACTCTTT. It translates to CATWDRYYKKLF.